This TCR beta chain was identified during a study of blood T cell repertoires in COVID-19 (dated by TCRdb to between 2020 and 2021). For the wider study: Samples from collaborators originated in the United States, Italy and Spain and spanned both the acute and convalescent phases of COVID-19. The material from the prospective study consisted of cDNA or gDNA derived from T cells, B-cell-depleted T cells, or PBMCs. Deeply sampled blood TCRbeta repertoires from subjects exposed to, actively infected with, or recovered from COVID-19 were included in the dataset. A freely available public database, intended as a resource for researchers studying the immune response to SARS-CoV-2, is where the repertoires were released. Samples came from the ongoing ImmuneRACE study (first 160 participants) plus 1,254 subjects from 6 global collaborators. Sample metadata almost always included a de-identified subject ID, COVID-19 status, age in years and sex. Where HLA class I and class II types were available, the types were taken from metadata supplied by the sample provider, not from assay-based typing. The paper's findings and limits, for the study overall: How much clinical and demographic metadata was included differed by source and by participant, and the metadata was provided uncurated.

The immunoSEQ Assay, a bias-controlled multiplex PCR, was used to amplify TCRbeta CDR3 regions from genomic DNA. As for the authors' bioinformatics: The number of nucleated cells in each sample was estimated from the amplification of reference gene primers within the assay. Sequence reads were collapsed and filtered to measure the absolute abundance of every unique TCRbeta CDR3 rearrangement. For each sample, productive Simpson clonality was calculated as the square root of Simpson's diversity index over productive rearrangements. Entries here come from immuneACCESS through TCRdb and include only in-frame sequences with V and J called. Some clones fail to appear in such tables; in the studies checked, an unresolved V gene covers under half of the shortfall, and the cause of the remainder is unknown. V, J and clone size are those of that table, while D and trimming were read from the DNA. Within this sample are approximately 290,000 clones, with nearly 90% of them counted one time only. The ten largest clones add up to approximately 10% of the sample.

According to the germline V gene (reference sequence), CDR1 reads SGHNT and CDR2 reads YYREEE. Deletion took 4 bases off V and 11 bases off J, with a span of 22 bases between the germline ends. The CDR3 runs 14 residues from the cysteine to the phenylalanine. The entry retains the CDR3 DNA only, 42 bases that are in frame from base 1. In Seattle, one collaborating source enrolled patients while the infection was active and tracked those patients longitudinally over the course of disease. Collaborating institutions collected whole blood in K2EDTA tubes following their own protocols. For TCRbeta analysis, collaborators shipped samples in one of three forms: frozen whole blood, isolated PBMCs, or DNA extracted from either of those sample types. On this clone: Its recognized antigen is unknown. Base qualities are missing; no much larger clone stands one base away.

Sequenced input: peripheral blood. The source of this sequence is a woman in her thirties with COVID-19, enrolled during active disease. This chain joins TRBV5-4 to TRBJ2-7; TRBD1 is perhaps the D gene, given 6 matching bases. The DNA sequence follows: TGTGCCAGCAGCCACGGCGGAAACAGGGAATATGAGTACTTC. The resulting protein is CASSHGGNREYEYF.